The entry below gives a single TCR beta chain sequence along with its context. Its matching antigen is unknown. With 4 bases clipped from V and 5 bases from J, the junction kept 8 bases outside the gene matches. The CDR3 is 15 amino acids. This sample is part of a study of response to subunit inactivated influenza vaccine. Overall study findings and caveats: Few additional T cells are recruited per seasonal influenza vaccination, authors suggested.

TCRdb passed the RT-PCR reads through MiXCR, listing each CDR3 protein once. This sample carries a few hundred thousand distinct CDR3 sequences, roughly 22% of them seen once, and the ten largest clones take 9% to 12%. The source material was PBMCs from blood, sampled approximately 22 months after vaccination. J is TRBJ2-5 and V is TRBV12-3 or TRBV12-4, with TRBD2 matching 9 bases. This TCR was recovered from a man between 50 and 70 years old who received an inactivated influenza vaccine. The CDR3 DNA sequence: TGTGCCAGCAGTTCCCAGCGGGGGGAGGTGGAGACCCAGTACTTC. Protein product: CASSSQRGEVETQYF.